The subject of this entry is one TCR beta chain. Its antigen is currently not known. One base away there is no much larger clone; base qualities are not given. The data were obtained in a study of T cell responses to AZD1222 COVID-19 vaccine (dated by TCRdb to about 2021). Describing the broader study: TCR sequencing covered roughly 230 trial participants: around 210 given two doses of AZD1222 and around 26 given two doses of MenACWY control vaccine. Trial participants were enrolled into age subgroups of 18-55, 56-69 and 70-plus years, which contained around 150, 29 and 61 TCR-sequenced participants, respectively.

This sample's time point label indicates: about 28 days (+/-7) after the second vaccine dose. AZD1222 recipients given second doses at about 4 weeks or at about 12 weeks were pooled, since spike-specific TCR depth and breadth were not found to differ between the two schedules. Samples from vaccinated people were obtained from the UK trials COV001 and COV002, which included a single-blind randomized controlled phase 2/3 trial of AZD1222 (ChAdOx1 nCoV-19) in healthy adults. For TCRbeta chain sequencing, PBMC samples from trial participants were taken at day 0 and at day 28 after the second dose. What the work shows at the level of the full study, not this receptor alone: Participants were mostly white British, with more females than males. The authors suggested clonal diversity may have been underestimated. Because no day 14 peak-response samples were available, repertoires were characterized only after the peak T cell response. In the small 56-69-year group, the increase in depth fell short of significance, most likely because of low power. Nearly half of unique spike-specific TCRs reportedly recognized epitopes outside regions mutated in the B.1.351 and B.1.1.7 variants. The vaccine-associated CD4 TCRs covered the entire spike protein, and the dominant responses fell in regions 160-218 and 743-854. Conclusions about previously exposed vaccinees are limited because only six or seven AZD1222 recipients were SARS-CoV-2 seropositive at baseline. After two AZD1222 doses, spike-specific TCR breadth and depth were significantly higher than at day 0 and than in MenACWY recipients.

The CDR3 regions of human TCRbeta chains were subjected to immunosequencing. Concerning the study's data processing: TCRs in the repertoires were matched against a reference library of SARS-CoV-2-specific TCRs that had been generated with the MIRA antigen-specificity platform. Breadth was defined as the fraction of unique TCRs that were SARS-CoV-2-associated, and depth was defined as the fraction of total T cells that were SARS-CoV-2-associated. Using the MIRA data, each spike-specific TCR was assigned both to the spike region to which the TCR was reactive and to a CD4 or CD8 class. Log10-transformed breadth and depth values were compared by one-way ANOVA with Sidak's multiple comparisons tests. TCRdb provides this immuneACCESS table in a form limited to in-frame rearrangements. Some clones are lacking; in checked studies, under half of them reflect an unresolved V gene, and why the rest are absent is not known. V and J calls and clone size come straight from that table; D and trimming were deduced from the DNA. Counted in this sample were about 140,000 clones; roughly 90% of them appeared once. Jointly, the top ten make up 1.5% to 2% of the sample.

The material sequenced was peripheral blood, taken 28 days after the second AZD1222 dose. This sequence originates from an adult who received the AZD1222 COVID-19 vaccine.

The CDR3 loop reads CASSRDRVGTQYF. The DNA sequence follows: TGTGCCAGCAGCCGTGACAGGGTCGGGACCCAGTACTTC. The chain is made from TRBV7-3 and TRBJ2-5; 7 of the junction bases match TRBD1. The junction shows trimming of 5 bases on V and 7 bases on J, and the gene matches do not reach 7 bases of it. The CDR3 spans 13 residues, from the cysteine through the phenylalanine. The kept DNA is CDR3 alone, 39 bases in frame from the first base. Looking up the germline V gene yields CDR1 SGHTA and CDR2 FQGTGA.